What follows are 23 T cell receptor beta chains derived from one specimen sequenced in a study of post-analysis software for immune sequencing data (dated by TCRdb to between 2015 and 2017). Findings and caveats that apply to the study as a whole: Patients showed significantly higher frequencies than controls for several TRBV segments, among them TRBV5-6, TRBV5-1 and TRBV20-1.

Their specific antigens are unknown. The library relied on PCR. This sample was sequenced with an Illumina HiSeq 2500. Unique molecular identifiers were incorporated into TCR beta cDNA libraries to reduce PCR and sequencing biases. TCRdb reran the public reads through fastp at Q25 and MiXCR, keeping productive beta chains. A single entry per CDR3 protein holds the most common genes and DNA from its merged rows. This sample holds roughly 540,000 distinct CDR3 sequences; 30% to 40% were observed only once. The ten top clones hold approximately 6% of the sample. The material sequenced was blood. Source of these receptors: a girl aged 2-17 years with multiple sclerosis.

The chain employs TRBV28 and TRBJ1-2; D is perhaps TRBD1 (5 bases). This CDR3 region has 13 residues. Germline values: CDR1 MDHEN, CDR2 SYDVKM. Trimming took 6 bases from V and 4 from J, leaving 12 bases between them. The CDR3 nucleotides read TGTGCCAGCAGCAAGCAGGGAGTCTATGGCTACACCTTC. Translation gives CASSKQGVYGYTF.

This clonotype occurred a few times. The chain has TRBV20-1 and TRBJ2-3; TRBD1 is a possible D gene (5 bases). Per germline, CDR1 DFQATT and CDR2 SNEGSKA (reference sequence). The germline V and J ends were trimmed by 2 bases and 6 bases, with 9 bases remaining between them. This CDR3 is built from 12 residues. CDR3 protein: CSARHRQDTQYF. The CDR3 DNA sequence: TGCAGTGCTAGACACAGACAGGATACGCAGTATTTT.

The sample holds many counts of this clonotype. V is TRBV6-1 and J is TRBJ2-5, with 12 bases matching TRBD2. From germline, CDR1 is MNHNS and CDR2 SASEGT. CDR3 length: 16 amino acids. V lost 7 bases to trimming and J lost 1 base; unmatched junction nucleotides: 7. DNA for the CDR3: TGTGCCAGCAAACGGACTAGCGGGGACTTCCAAGAGACCCAGTACTTC. Protein sequence: CASKRTSGDFQETQYF.

This clonotype was detected only a few times. This rearrangement joins TRBV4-1 to TRBJ2-7; D may be TRBD1 or TRBD2 (5 bases each). The CDR3 is 15 residues long. Trimming pared 2 bases from V and 3 bases from J, leaving 14 bases between. Germline CDR1 reads MGHRA; CDR2 reads YSYEKL. The CDR3, as DNA: TGCGCCAGCAGCCAAAGTCCCGGGACGGGCTACGAGCAGTACTTC. Its protein is CASSQSPGTGYEQYF.

The table lists this clonotype with a few counts. This rearrangement joins TRBV20-1 to TRBJ2-7; the match to TRBD2 covers 8 bases. V lost 6 bases to trimming and J lost 2 bases; unmatched junction nucleotides: 12. Germline V gene sequence: CDR1 DFQATT, CDR2 SNEGSKA (reference sequence). CDR3 length: 15 amino acids. The CDR3 is CSAGRAAEGPYEQYF. The CDR3 DNA follows: TGCAGTGCCGGGAGGGCAGCGGAGGGACCCTACGAGCAGTACTTC.

The rearrangement links TRBV29-1 to TRBJ2-1, with 7 nucleotides matching TRBD1. Germline CDR1 is SQVTM and CDR2 is ANQGSEA. V shed 6 bases, J shed 4 bases, and the junction held 12 bases outside the gene matches. CDR3 length equals 15 residues. CDR3 nucleotides: TGCAGCGTGGACAGACCAGGGACAGATTACAATGAGCAGTTCTTC. It encodes CSVDRPGTDYNEQFF.

This clonotype was counted a few times. The junction and the germline gene differ at one end; a read error may be behind it. The chain links TRBV3-1 to TRBJ2-5; D is perhaps TRBD2 (5 bases). CDR1 is LGHDT, CDR2 YNNKEL, per germline (reference sequence). This CDR3 has 14 amino acids. The CDR3 DNA reads TGTGCTAGCAGCCAAGCGGAGCGAAGGGAGACCCAGTACTTC. It is translated as CASSQAERRETQYF.

Remarks on this clonotype: Being one base from a much bigger clone, this may be a read error. This chain uses TRBV24-1 with TRBJ2-6; maybe TRBD2 (5 bases). Germline V gene data show CDR1 as KGHDR and CDR2 as SFDVKD. The CDR3 is 15 residues long. Trimming removed 9 bases from V and 2 bases from J, with 13 bases in between. DNA for the CDR3: TGTGCCACCGGTACGGCGGAGGCTGGGGCCAACGTCCTGACTTTC. This sequence encodes CATGTAEAGANVLTF.

This chain connects TRBV3-1 to TRBJ2-7; D gene ambiguous. Germline CDR1 reads LGHDT; CDR2 reads YNNKEL (reference sequence). This CDR3 region has 14 residues. Trimming shortened V by 1 base and J by 6 bases, and 13 bases separated the two germline ends. CDR3 DNA: TGTGCCAGCAGCCAAGTAATGGGTTCCGGCGAGCAGTACTTC. It encodes CASSQVMGSGEQYF.

This clonotype was seen a few times. The chain has TRBV20-1 and TRBJ2-5; possible D gene TRBD2, 6 bases. The CDR3 length is 12 residues. From germline, CDR1 is DFQATT and CDR2 SNEGSKA (reference sequence). Trimming took off 3 bases at V and 5 bases at J, with 10 bases between the two ends. CDR3 DNA: TGCAGTGCTAGGGGACTCCTGGAGACCCAGTACTTC. This translates into CSARGLLETQYF.

The rearrangement links TRBV28 to TRBJ2-5; 8 bases fit TRBD1. Germline assignment: CDR1 MDHEN and CDR2 SYDVKM. Germline trimming cut 6 bases from V and 2 bases from J; bases unmatched to any gene: 8. The CDR3 has 15 residues. The CDR3 DNA reads TGTGCCAGCAGAAAACCAGGGGGCCCTCAAGAGACCCAGTACTTC. Translation: CASRKPGGPQETQYF.

This clonotype was recorded a few times. J is TRBJ2-1 and V is TRBV20-1; D unresolved. This CDR3 spans 11 amino acids. V was cut by 5 bases and J by 5 bases, with 7 bases left in between. Germline V lookup: CDR1 DFQATT, CDR2 SNEGSKA (reference sequence). Here the CDR3 DNA reads TGCAGTGCTCTCAGGAACAATGAGCAGTTCTTC. Translation gives CSALRNNEQFF.

This clonotype was counted between two and nine times. V usage is TRBV20-1 and J usage is TRBJ2-5, with D perhaps TRBD1 (6 bases). The J call is doubtful: the DNA matches TRBJ2-7 better. CDR1 is DFQATT, CDR2 SNEGSKA, per germline (reference sequence). This CDR3 region has 11 residues. CDR3 protein: CSASFRGEQYF. In DNA, the CDR3 is TGCAGTGCTAGCTTCAGGGGCGAGCAGTACTTC.

The chain uses TRBV20-1 and TRBJ1-2; 9 bases agree with TRBD1. This CDR3 contains 18 residues. Unmatched junction bases numbered 14, after V lost 1 base and J lost 2 bases. The germline CDR1 and CDR2 sequences are DFQATT and SNEGSKA (reference sequence). CDR3 loop: CSARARNRGPSGNYGYTF. The CDR3 region has the DNA TGCAGTGCTAGAGCCCGAAACAGGGGGCCATCCGGCAACTATGGCTACACCTTC.

In this sample, this clonotype turned up a few times. V and J are TRBV10-2 and TRBJ1-5; possible D gene TRBD1, 6 bases. V was clipped by 6 bases and J by 3 bases, with 12 bases between them. The germline CDR1 and CDR2 sequences are WSHSY and SAAADI. The CDR3 has 14 residues. CDR3 sequence: CASSVDSPNQPQHF. The CDR3 DNA is TGCGCCAGCAGCGTGGACAGCCCCAATCAGCCCCAGCATTTT.

This clonotype was found a few times. The CDR3 DNA follows: TGTGCCACCAGCAGGGGCCCCACCATTACCCAGAACACTGAAGCTTTCTTT. This gives the protein CATSRGPTITQNTEAFF. V usage is TRBV15 and J usage is TRBJ1-1; unclear D gene. CDR3 length equals 17 residues. Germline V gene sequence: CDR1 LNHNV, CDR2 YYDKDF (reference sequence). The ends were cut back, 3 bases at V and 1 base at J, with 18 bases in the middle.

This clonotype was detected only a few times. The rearrangement uses TRBV20-1 and TRBJ2-3; D is unresolved. CDR1 and CDR2 from the germline V gene are DFQATT and SNEGSKA (reference sequence). The CDR3 covers 14 residues. Deletions cut 3 bases from V and 5 bases from J, with 15 bases between. This CDR3 reads CSASPRLAEDTQYF. In DNA form, the CDR3 reads TGCAGTGCTAGCCCCCGGTTAGCTGAAGATACGCAGTATTTT.

This clonotype was observed many times. The chain is built from TRBV5-1 and TRBJ2-2; weak D call: TRBD2 (7 bases). The CDR3 has 16 residues. The V end was cut by 2 bases, the J end by 3 bases, with 14 bases between. Germline CDR1 is SGHRS and CDR2 is YFSETQ. In DNA form, the CDR3 reads TGCGCCAGCAGCTTCGGCGGGGGCGCCGACACCGGGGAGCTGTTTTTT. Its protein is CASSFGGGADTGELFF.

The genes are TRBV6-1 and TRBJ2-1; D remains ambiguous. From germline, CDR1 is MNHNS and CDR2 SASEGT. Trimming took off 9 bases at V and 0 bases at J, with 12 bases between the two ends. The CDR3 sequence is 14 residues long. DNA of the CDR3: TGTGCCAGTTTCGGCGGACCCTCCTACAATGAGCAGTTCTTC. This codes for CASFGGPSYNEQFF.

The chain recombines TRBV20-1 with TRBJ2-1, with D possibly being TRBD2 (6 bases). Germline CDR1 is DFQATT and CDR2 is SNEGSKA (reference sequence). CDR3 length: 14 amino acids. V lost 6 bases and J lost 4, with 16 bases in between. The CDR3 DNA sequence: TGCAGTGCCAGAAGGGCCGGGGGATACAATGAGCAGTTCTTC. It encodes CSARRAGGYNEQFF.

This clonotype was counted a few times. V and J are TRBV5-1 and TRBJ2-5; 9 positions agree with TRBD1. CDR1 and CDR2 from the germline V gene are SGHRS and YFSETQ. Trimming cost V 5 bases and J 5 bases; bases outside gene matches: 7. CDR3 length: 14 residues. CDR3 in amino acids: CASSEGTGKETQYF. The CDR3 DNA reads TGCGCCAGCAGTGAAGGGACAGGGAAGGAGACCCAGTACTTC.

The chain recombines TRBV20-1 with TRBJ2-1; the match to TRBD1 covers 7 bases. Per the germline V gene, CDR1 is DFQATT and CDR2 is SNEGSKA (reference sequence). CDR3 length equals 16 residues. J was trimmed by 5 bases and V by 6 bases; bases with no gene match: 16. CDR3 in DNA: TGCAGTGCCAATCCTCCGACAGGGAAGAACAACAATGAGCAGTTCTTC. Its protein is CSANPPTGKNNNEQFF.

The table lists this clonotype with many counts. The chain uses TRBV7-2 and TRBJ1-2; D gene uncertain. The CDR3 loop spans 12 amino acids. Germline V gene sequence: CDR1 SGHTA, CDR2 FQGNSA. Trimming removed 2 bases at V and 7 bases at J, with 8 bases between. The CDR3 reads CASSLYGSGYTF. The CDR3, as DNA: TGTGCCAGCAGCTTATACGGGAGTGGCTACACCTTC.